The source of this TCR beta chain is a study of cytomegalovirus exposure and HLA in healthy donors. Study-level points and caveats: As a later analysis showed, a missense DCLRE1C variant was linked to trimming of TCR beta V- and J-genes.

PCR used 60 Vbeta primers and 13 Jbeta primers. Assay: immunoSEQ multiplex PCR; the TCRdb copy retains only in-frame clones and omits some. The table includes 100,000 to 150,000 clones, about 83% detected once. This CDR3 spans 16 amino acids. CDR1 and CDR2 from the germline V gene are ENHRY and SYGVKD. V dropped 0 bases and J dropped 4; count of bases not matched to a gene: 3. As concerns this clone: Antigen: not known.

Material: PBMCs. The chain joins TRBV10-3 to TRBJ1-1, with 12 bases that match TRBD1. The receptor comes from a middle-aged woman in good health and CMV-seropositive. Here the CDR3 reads CAISESGQGAATEAFF. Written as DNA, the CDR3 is TGTGCCATCAGTGAGTCGGGACAGGGGGCGGCCACTGAAGCTTTCTTT.